What follows are 8 T cell receptor beta chains derived from one specimen sequenced in a study of cytomegalovirus exposure and HLA in healthy donors. The PCR employed 60 Vbeta primers together with 13 Jbeta primers. The protocol was immunoSEQ multiplex PCR, while the TCRdb copy is restricted to in-frame clones and leaves out a portion. The sample shows about 120,000 clones, over 75% of them seen only once. What was sequenced was PBMCs. The receptors come from a woman aged 25 to 45 in good health and CMV-seropositive.

This chain links TRBV7-9 with TRBJ1-1; TRBD1 is a possible D gene (6 bases). From germline, CDR1 is SEHNR and CDR2 FQNEAQ (reference sequence). Trimming removed 5 bases at V and 2 bases at J, with 12 bases between. The CDR3 has 14 residues. CDR3 region: CASSPKGQNTEAFF. Here the CDR3 DNA reads TGTGCCAGCAGCCCCAAGGGACAAAACACTGAAGCTTTCTTT.

This sequence joins TRBV7-6 and TRBJ2-1; no definite D call. There are 12 residues in the CDR3. V was clipped by 1 base and J by 8 bases, with 6 bases between them. Germline V gives CDR1 SGHVS, CDR2 FNYEAQ. In DNA form, the CDR3 reads TGTGCCAGCAGCTTAGGTGTCGATGAGCAGTTCTTC. Protein: CASSLGVDEQFF.

V usage is TRBV6-5 and J usage is TRBJ2-7, with a possible D match to TRBD1 (5 bases). The CDR3 is 13 residues long. The germline V and J ends were trimmed by 6 bases and 2 bases, with 11 bases remaining between them. In germline, CDR1 is MNHEY, CDR2 SVGAGI. The CDR3 bases are TGTGCCAGCAGCAGCAGGGTCCCCTACGAGCAGTACTTC. It specifies CASSSRVPYEQYF.

This clone was counted ten times or more. The chain employs TRBV5-1 and TRBJ2-3; D unclear. The CDR3 runs 15 residues. Trimming took 0 bases from V and 4 from J, leaving 12 bases between them. Germline CDR1 is SGHRS and CDR2 is YFSETQ. The CDR3 coding sequence is TGCGCCAGCAGCTTGGAATCCCCCATTCCAGATACGCAGTATTTT. This sequence encodes CASSLESPIPDTQYF.

J is TRBJ1-4 and V is TRBV5-1; D is perhaps TRBD1 (5 bases). The CDR3 is 14 residues long. Germline lookup yields CDR1 SGHRS and CDR2 YFSETQ. Trimming removed 1 base from V and 4 bases from J, with 8 bases in between. CDR3 DNA: TGCGCCAGCAGCTTGCAGGGAATTAATGAAAAACTGTTTTTT. This encodes CASSLQGINEKLFF. The complete variable domain, with remaining parts taken from reference TRBV5-1 and TRBJ1-4, reads KAGVTQTPRYLIKTRGQQVTLSCSPISGHRSVSWYQQTPGQGLQFLFEYFSETQRNKGNFPGRFSGRQFSNSRSEMNVSTLELGDSALYLCASSLQGINEKLFFGSGTQLSVL.

The rearrangement uses TRBV27 and TRBJ2-7; 11 bases are a match to TRBD2. V gave up 4 bases and J gave up 3 bases; unmatched junction bases: 2. The CDR3 contains 14 residues. CDR1 and CDR2 (germline): MNHEY, SMNVEV (reference sequence). The CDR3 region has the DNA TGTGCCAGCAGTTCCGGGACTAGCGGCTACGAGCAGTACTTC. Translated, it gives CASSSGTSGYEQYF.

This clone was seen only a few times. This chain connects TRBV30 to TRBJ1-2; D call uncertain. The V and J ends lost 2 bases and 4 bases respectively, with 17 bases between them. CDR1 is GTSNPN and CDR2 is SVGIG in the germline V gene (reference sequence). The CDR3 has 15 residues. CDR3 amino acids: CAWSLMGPNPYGYTF. Written as DNA, the CDR3 is TGTGCCTGGAGTCTAATGGGCCCGAACCCCTATGGCTACACCTTC.

V is TRBV18 and J is TRBJ1-5; TRBD1 is a possible D gene (6 bases). V was clipped by 2 bases and J by 2 bases, with 10 bases between them. This CDR3 has 15 amino acids. The germline V gene has CDR1 KGHSH and CDR2 LQKENI. The CDR3 bases are TGTGCCAGCTCACCAGTGAAGGGGGGCAATCAGCCCCAGCATTTT. It codes for CASSPVKGGNQPQHF.